This is a list of T cell receptor beta chains from one sample in a study of cytomegalovirus exposure and HLA in healthy donors. Clones were read by immunoSEQ multiplex PCR, and TCRdb kept only the in-frame ones, dropping some. The table shows about 80,000 clones, with more than 50% occurring only once. The sample comprised PBMCs. The receptors originated from a male donor in good health and CMV-seropositive. CDR3s include the opening cysteine and the closing phenylalanine or tryptophan. D genes are given only for firm matches. For some rows the clone size is stated as once, few or many, or as a class when expanded; others skip it.

CASSSVGESTDTQYF | TGCGCCAGCAGCTCGGTCGGGGAGAGCACAGATACGCAGTATTTT | TRBJ2-3 | . | TRBV5-1 | . | 15
CASSYERARSEQFF | TGTGCCAGCAGTTATGAGAGGGCAAGGTCCGAGCAGTTCTTC | TRBJ2-1 | . | TRBV6-6 | . | 14
CASSLRGTEAFF | TGTGCCAGCAGCTTAAGGGGGACTGAAGCTTTCTTT | TRBJ1-1 | . | TRBV5-4 | . | 12
CASSLPRGPQSPLHF | TGTGCCAGCAGCTTACCCAGGGGCCCTCAATCACCCCTCCACTTT | TRBJ1-6 | . | TRBV7-2 | . | 15
CASSYTFDSSTDTQYF | TGTGCCAGCAGCTATACCTTTGACTCTAGCACAGATACGCAGTATTTT | TRBJ2-3 | . | TRBV7-2 | . | 16
CASSSDTEETQYF | TGTGCCAGCAGCTCGGACACTGAAGAGACCCAGTACTTC | TRBJ2-5 | few | TRBV5-4 | . | 13
CASSWKAGPQYF | TGTGCCAGCAGTTGGAAGGCGGGACCCCAGTACTTC | TRBJ2-5 | . | TRBV27 | . | 12
CASSPPGQKTTDTQYF | TGTGCCAGCAGCCCACCGGGACAAAAAACCACAGATACGCAGTATTTT | TRBJ2-3 | . | TRBV5-4 | . | 16
CASRSTGTGDSPLHF | TGTGCCAGCAGATCAACCGGGACAGGGGATTCACCCCTCCACTTT | TRBJ1-6 | . | TRBV5-4 | TRBD1 | 15
CASSLTGASKAEQYF | TGTGCCAGCAGCCTTACAGGGGCCTCCAAAGCCGAGCAGTACTTC | TRBJ2-7 | . | TRBV7-8 | TRBD1 | 15
CASSSVPNEQFF | TGTGCCAGTAGCTCTGTCCCCAATGAGCAGTTCTTC | TRBJ2-1 | . | TRBV19 | . | 12
CASSLVASGNSYEQYF | TGTGCCAGCAGCTTAGTTGCTAGCGGGAACTCCTACGAGCAGTACTTC | TRBJ2-7 | . | TRBV11-2 | TRBD2 | 16
CASSFRSFTDTQYF | TGTGCCAGCAGCTTCCGGAGCTTTACAGATACGCAGTATTTT | TRBJ2-3 | . | TRBV7-2 | . | 14
CASSPNTASRAFF | TGTGCCAGCAGCCCGAATACCGCATCTAGGGCTTTCTTT | TRBJ1-1 | . | TRBV11-3 | . | 13
CASSDSDILFTGELFF | TGTGCCAGCAGTGACTCGGACATCCTCTTCACCGGGGAGCTGTTTTTT | TRBJ2-2 | once | TRBV27 | . | 16
CASSYSPVRDGYTF | TGTGCCAGCAGTTATTCCCCCGTGCGGGACGGCTACACCTTC | TRBJ1-2 | . | TRBV6-5 | . | 14
CASSPTRQVEETQYF | TGTGCCAGCAGCCCTACCCGACAGGTGGAAGAGACCCAGTACTTC | TRBJ2-5 | . | TRBV7-6 | . | 15
CASSPPGGARDNYGYTF | TGTGCCAGCAGCCCCCCTGGGGGGGCTAGAGACAACTATGGCTACACCTTC | TRBJ1-2 | . | TRBV5-6 | . | 17
CASSLRGQGTQYF | TGTGCCAGCAGCTTAAGGGGACAGGGAACGCAGTATTTT | TRBJ2-3 | . | TRBV7-7 | TRBD1 | 13
CASSPIYSGQGYTEAFF | TGTGCCAGCAGCCCCATATACTCGGGACAGGGTTACACTGAAGCTTTCTTT | TRBJ1-1 | . | TRBV5-4 | TRBD1 | 17
CSVDQGRGQPQHF | TGCAGCGTTGATCAGGGGAGAGGACAGCCCCAGCATTTT | TRBJ1-5 | few | TRBV29-1 | . | 13
CASSHVVTGGPNEKLFF | TGTGCCAGCAGCCACGTGGTAACAGGGGGCCCTAATGAAAAACTGTTTTTT | TRBJ1-4 | . | TRBV4-2 | TRBD1 | 17
CASSERVGDSWGNSPLHF | TGTGCCAGCAGTGAAAGAGTAGGGGACAGTTGGGGAAATTCACCCCTCCACTTT | TRBJ1-6 | . | TRBV6-1 | TRBD1 | 18
CASSQAIRDREYNSPLHF | TGCGCCAGCAGCCAAGCTATCAGGGACAGGGAGTATAATTCACCCCTCCACTTT | TRBJ1-6 | few | TRBV4-1 | TRBD1 | 18
CAWADGDHEKLFF | TGTGCCTGGGCAGACGGGGATCATGAAAAACTGTTTTTT | TRBJ1-4 | . | TRBV30 | . | 13
CASSQDPPREANEKLFF | TGCGCCAGCAGCCAAGATCCCCCCAGGGAAGCTAATGAAAAACTGTTTTTT | TRBJ1-4 | . | TRBV4-1 | . | 17
CASSRGTNEKLFF | TGTGCCAGCAGCCGGGGGACTAATGAAAAACTGTTTTTT | TRBJ1-4 | . | TRBV5-4 | . | 13
CASSFGQNHLTDTQYF | TGCGCCAGCAGCTTTGGCCAAAACCACCTCACAGATACGCAGTATTTT | TRBJ2-3 | . | TRBV5-1 | . | 16
CASSLQTTNTEAFF | TGCGCCAGCAGCTTACAAACAACGAACACTGAAGCTTTCTTT | TRBJ1-1 | . | TRBV5-1 | . | 14
CASTSTGTTEAFF | TGTGCCAGCACCTCAACAGGGACCACTGAAGCTTTCTTT | TRBJ1-1 | few | TRBV6-6 | . | 13
CASLGQGASYGYTF | TGTGCCAGCCTGGGACAGGGGGCCTCCTATGGCTACACCTTC | TRBJ1-2 | few | TRBV11-2 | TRBD1 | 14
CAWSVGTGPYEQYF | TGTGCCTGGAGTGTAGGGACAGGCCCCTACGAGCAGTACTTC | TRBJ2-7 | . | TRBV30 | TRBD1 | 14
CASSESGGPGQPQHF | TGCGCCAGCAGTGAGTCGGGGGGTCCGGGGCAGCCCCAGCATTTT | TRBJ1-5 | . | TRBV10-2 | . | 15
CASSVDRDTEAFF | TGTGCCAGCAGCGTGGACAGAGACACTGAAGCTTTCTTT | TRBJ1-1 | once | TRBV9 | . | 13
CASSYRWQGADTQYF | TGTGCCAGCAGTTATCGTTGGCAGGGGGCTGATACGCAGTATTTT | TRBJ2-3 | . | TRBV6-5 | TRBD1 | 15
CASSPHASGSYNEQFF | TGCGCCAGCAGCCCGCACGCGAGCGGGAGTTACAATGAGCAGTTCTTC | TRBJ2-1 | . | TRBV4-1 | TRBD2 | 16
CASSEMGGETQYF | TGTGCCAGCAGTGAAATGGGAGGAGAGACCCAGTACTTC | TRBJ2-5 | . | TRBV2 | . | 13
CASSLGRGKGYEQYF | TGCGCCAGCAGCTTGGGGCGGGGGAAGGGGTACGAGCAGTACTTC | TRBJ2-7 | few | TRBV5-1 | TRBD2 | 15
CASCVGLQPLVPSQPQHF | TGTGCCAGCTGTGTGGGACTTCAACCCCTAGTGCCCAGTCAGCCCCAGCATTTT | TRBJ1-5 | . | TRBV6-4 | . | 18
CASSAGYNEQFF | TGTGCCAGCAGTGCGGGGTACAATGAGCAGTTCTTC | TRBJ2-1 | . | TRBV25-1 | . | 12
CASSPGLAADTQYF | TGTGCCAGCAGCCCCGGACTAGCGGCAGATACGCAGTATTTT | TRBJ2-3 | . | TRBV7-9 | TRBD2 | 14
CAISFGSGNSPLHF | TGTGCCATCAGTTTTGGGTCGGGGAATTCACCCCTCCACTTT | TRBJ1-6 | . | TRBV10-3 | . | 14
CARGSSGAYEQYF | TGTGCCCGGGGGTCGAGTGGGGCCTACGAGCAGTACTTC | TRBJ2-7 | once | TRBV30 | . | 13
CASTLTGGRLGTEAFF | TGTGCCAGTACCTTGACAGGGGGCAGGTTGGGCACTGAAGCTTTCTTT | TRBJ1-1 | . | TRBV19 | TRBD1 | 16